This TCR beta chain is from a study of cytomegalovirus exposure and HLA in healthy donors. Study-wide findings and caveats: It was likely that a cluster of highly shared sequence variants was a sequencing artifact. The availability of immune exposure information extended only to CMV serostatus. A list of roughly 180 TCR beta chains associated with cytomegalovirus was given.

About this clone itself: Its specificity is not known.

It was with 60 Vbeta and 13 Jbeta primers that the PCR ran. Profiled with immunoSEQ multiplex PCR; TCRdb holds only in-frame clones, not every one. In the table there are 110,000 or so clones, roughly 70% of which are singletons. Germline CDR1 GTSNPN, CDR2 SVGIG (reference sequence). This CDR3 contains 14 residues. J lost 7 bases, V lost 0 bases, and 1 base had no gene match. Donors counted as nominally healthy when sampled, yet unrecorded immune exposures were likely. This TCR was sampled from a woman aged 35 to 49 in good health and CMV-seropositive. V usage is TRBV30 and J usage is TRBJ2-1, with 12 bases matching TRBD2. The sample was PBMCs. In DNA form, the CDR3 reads TGTGCCTGGAGTGTAGGACTAGCGGGGAATGAGCAGTTCTTC. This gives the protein CAWSVGLAGNEQFF. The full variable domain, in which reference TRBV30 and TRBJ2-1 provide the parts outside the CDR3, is SQTIHQWPATLVQPVGSPLSLECTVEGTSNPNLYWYRQAAGRGLQLLFYSVGIGQISSEVPQNLSASRPQDRQFILSSKKLLLSDSGFYLCAWSVGLAGNEQFFGPGTRLTVL.